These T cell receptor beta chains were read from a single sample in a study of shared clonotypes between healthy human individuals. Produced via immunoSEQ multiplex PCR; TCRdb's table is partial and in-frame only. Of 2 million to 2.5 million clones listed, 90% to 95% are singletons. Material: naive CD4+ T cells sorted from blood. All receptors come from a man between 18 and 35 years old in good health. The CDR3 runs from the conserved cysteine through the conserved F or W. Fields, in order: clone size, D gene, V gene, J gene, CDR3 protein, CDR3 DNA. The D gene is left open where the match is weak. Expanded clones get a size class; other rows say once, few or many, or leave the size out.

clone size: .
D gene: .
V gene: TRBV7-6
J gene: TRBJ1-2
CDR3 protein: CASSPYQGRGNGYTF
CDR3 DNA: TGTGCCAGCAGCCCATATCAAGGTCGGGGTAATGGCTACACCTTC

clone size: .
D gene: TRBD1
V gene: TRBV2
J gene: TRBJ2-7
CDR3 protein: CASTLQGSGEQYF
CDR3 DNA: TGTGCCAGCACCCTACAGGGGTCTGGCGAGCAGTACTTC

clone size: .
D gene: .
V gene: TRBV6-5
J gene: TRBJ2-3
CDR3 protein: CASRRQSTDTQYF
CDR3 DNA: TGTGCCAGCAGGAGACAGTCCACAGATACGCAGTATTTT

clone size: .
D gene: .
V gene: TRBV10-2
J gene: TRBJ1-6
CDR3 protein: CASSERESYNSPLHF
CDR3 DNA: TGCGCCAGCAGTGAGAGGGAGTCCTATAATTCACCCCTCCACTTT

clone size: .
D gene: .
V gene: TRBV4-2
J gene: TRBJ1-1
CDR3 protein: CASSQDADRNTEAFF
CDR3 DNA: TGTGCCAGCAGCCAAGATGCGGACAGGAACACTGAAGCTTTCTTT

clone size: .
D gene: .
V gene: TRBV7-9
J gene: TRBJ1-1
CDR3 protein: CASSLGTVLDTEAFF
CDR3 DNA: TGTGCCAGCAGCTTAGGGACAGTCTTGGACACTGAAGCTTTCTTT

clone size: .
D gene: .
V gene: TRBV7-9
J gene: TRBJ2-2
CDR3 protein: CASSFRGPDTGELFF
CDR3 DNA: TGTGCCAGCAGCTTCCGAGGGCCAGACACCGGGGAGCTGTTTTTT

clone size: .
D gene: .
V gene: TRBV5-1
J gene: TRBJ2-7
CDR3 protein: CASSKGLSYEQYF
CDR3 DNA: TGCGCCAGCAGCAAAGGACTATCCTACGAGCAGTACTTC

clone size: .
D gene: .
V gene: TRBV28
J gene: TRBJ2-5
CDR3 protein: CASSLVGATQYF
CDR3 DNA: TGTGCCAGCAGTCTCGTGGGGGCGACCCAGTACTTC

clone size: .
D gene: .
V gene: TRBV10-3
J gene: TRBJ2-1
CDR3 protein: CAISESGGGSYNEQFF
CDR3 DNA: TGTGCCATCAGTGAGTCGGGTGGGGGGTCCTACAATGAGCAGTTCTTC

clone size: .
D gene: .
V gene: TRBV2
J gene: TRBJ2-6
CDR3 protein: CASSSGTGANVLTF
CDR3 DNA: TGTGCCAGCAGTTCCGGGACAGGGGCCAACGTCCTGACTTTC

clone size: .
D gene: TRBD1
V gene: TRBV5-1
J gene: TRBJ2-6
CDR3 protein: CASSLDRGASGANVLTF
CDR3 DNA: TGCGCCAGCAGCTTGGACAGGGGCGCTTCTGGGGCCAACGTCCTGACTTTC

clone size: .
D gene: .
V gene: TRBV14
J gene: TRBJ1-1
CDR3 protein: CASSQGPNTEAFF
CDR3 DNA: TGTGCCAGCAGCCAAGGACCGAACACTGAAGCTTTCTTT

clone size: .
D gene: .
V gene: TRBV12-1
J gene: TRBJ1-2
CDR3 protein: CASSFLRHSVRDGYGYTF
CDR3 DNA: TGTGCCAGCAGCTTTTTGCGCCATTCAGTACGGGACGGCTATGGCTACACCTTC

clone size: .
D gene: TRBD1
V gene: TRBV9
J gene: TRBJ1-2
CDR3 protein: CASSRPRQGGLDHYGYTF
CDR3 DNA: TGTGCCAGCAGCCGCCCCCGACAGGGTGGTTTGGATCACTATGGCTACACCTTC

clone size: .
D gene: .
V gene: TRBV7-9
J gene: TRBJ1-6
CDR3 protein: CASSPYTENSPLHF
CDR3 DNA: TGTGCCAGCAGCCCCTACACTGAAAATTCACCCCTCCACTTT

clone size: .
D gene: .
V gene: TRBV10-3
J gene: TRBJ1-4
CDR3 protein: CAISDSGGGEKLFF
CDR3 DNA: TGTGCCATCAGTGATTCGGGGGGCGGTGAAAAACTGTTTTTT

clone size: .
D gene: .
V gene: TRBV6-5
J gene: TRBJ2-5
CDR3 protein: CASSYWLNTQETQYF
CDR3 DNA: TGTGCCAGCAGTTACTGGCTAAATACCCAAGAGACCCAGTACTTC

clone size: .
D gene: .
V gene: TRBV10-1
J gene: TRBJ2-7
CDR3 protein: CASSVGQSYEQYF
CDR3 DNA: TGCGCCAGCAGTGTAGGACAGTCCTACGAGCAGTACTTC

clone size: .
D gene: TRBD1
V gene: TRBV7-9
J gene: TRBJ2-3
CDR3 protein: CASSSRDRVTDTQYF
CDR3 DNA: TGTGCCAGCAGCTCCCGGGACAGGGTGACAGATACGCAGTATTTT

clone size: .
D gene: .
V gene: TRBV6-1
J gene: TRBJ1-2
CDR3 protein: CASSVDFKGSNYGYTF
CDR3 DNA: TGTGCCAGCAGTGTAGATTTTAAGGGGAGTAACTATGGCTACACCTTC

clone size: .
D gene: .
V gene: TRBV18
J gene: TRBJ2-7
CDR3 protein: CASSPPSGIPYEQYF
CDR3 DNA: TGTGCCAGCTCACCACCGAGCGGCATACCCTACGAGCAGTACTTC

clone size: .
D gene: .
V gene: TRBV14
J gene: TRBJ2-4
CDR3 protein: CASSQGEANIQYF
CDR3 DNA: TGTGCCAGCAGCCAAGGGGAGGCAAACATTCAGTACTTC

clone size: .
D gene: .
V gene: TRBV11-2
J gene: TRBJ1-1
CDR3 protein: CASSFAGGYTEAFF
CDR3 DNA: TGTGCCAGCAGCTTTGCAGGCGGGTACACTGAAGCTTTCTTT

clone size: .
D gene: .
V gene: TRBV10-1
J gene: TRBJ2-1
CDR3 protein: CASSGDYNEQFF
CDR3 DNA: TGCGCCAGCAGTGGAGATTACAATGAGCAGTTCTTC

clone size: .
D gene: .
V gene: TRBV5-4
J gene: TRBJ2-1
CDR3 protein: CASSREGQGKGEQFF
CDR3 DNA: TGTGCCAGCAGCCGGGAGGGACAGGGAAAAGGGGAGCAGTTCTTC

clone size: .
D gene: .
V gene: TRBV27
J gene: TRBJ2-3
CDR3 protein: CASTPQGRTDTQYF
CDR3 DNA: TGTGCCAGCACACCCCAGGGTCGCACAGATACGCAGTATTTT

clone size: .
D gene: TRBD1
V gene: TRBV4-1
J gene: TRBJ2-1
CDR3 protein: CASSETGGPYNEQFF
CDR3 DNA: TGCGCCAGCAGCGAAACAGGGGGCCCCTACAATGAGCAGTTCTTC

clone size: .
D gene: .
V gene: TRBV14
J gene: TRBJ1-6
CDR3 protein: CASSQAQGNSPLHF
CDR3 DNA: TGTGCCAGCAGCCAAGCTCAGGGGAATTCACCCCTCCACTTT

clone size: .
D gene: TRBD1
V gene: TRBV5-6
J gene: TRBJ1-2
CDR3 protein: CASSWGQGAMNGYTF
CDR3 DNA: TGTGCCAGCAGCTGGGGACAGGGGGCGATGAATGGCTACACCTTC

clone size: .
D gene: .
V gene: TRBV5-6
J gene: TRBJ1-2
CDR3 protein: CASSLRSWAGFGYGYTF
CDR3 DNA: TGTGCCAGCAGCTTGAGATCTTGGGCAGGGTTCGGCTATGGCTACACCTTC

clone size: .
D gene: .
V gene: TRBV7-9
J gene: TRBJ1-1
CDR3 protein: CASSRLAGDLRYGSEAFF
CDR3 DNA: TGTGCCAGCAGCCGCTTGGCGGGGGATTTAAGATACGGCTCTGAAGCTTTCTTT

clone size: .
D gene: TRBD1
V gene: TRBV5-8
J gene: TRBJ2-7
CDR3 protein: CASSSRDRGGYEQYF
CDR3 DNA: TGTGCCAGCAGCTCGCGGGACAGGGGAGGCTACGAGCAGTACTTC

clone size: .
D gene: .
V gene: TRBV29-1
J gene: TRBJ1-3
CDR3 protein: CSGWSSGNTIYF
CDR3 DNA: TGCAGCGGGTGGAGCTCTGGAAACACCATATATTTT

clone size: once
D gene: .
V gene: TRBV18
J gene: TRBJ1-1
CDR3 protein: CASSPGVYTEAFF
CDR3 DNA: TGTGCCAGCTCTCCAGGGGTTTACACTGAAGCTTTCTTT

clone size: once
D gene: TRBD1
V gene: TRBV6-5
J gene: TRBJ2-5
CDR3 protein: CASRKGTGEETQYF
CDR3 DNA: TGTGCCAGCAGAAAAGGGACAGGTGAAGAGACCCAGTACTTC

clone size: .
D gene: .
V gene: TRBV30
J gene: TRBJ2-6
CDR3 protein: CAWSHQGPPVLTF
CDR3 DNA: TGTGCCTGGTCCCACCAGGGACCCCCCGTCCTGACTTTC

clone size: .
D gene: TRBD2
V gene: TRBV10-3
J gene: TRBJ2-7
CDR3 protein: CAISESGAAYEQYF
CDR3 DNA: TGTGCCATCAGTGAAAGCGGGGCCGCCTACGAGCAGTACTTC

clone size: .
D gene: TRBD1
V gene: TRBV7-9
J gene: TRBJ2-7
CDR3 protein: CASSRRRDRGTYEQYF
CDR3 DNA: TGTGCCAGCAGCCGACGCCGGGACAGGGGCACCTACGAGCAGTACTTC

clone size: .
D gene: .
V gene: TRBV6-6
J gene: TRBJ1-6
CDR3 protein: CASSYSVSTVGSPLHF
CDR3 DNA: TGTGCCAGCAGTTACTCTGTGTCCACCGTCGGTTCACCCCTCCACTTT

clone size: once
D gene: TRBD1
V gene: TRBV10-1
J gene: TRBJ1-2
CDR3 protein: CASSPDRLYGYTF
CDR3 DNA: TGCGCCAGCAGTCCGGACAGGCTCTATGGCTACACCTTC

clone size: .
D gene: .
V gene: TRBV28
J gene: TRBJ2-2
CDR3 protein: CASSLAGANTGELFF
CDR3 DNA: TGTGCCAGCAGTTTAGCTGGGGCCAACACCGGGGAGCTGTTTTTT

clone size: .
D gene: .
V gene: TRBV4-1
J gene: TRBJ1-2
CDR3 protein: CASSQGISGYGYTF
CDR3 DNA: TGCGCCAGCAGCCAAGGAATCTCCGGCTATGGCTACACCTTC

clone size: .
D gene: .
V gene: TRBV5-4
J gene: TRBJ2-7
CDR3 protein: CASSLELAGAREQYF
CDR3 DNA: TGTGCCAGCAGCTTGGAGTTGGCAGGGGCTCGCGAGCAGTACTTC

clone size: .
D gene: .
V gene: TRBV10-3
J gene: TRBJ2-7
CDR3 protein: CAISGSGEQYF
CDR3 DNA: TGTGCCATCAGTGGATCGGGCGAGCAGTACTTC